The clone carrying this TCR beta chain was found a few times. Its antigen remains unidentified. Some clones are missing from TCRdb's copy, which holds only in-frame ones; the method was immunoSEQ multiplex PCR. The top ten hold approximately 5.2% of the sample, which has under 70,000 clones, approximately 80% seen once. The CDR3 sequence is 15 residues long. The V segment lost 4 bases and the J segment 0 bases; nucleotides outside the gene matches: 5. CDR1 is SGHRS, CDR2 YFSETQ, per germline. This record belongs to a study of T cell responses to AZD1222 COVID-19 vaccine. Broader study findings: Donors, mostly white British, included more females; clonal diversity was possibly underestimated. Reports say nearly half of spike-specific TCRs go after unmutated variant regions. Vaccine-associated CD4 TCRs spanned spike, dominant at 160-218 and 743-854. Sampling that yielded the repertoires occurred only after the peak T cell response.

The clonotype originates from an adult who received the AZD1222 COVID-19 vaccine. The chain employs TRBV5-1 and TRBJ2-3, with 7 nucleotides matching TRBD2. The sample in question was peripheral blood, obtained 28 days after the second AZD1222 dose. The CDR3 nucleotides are TGCGCCAGCAGCCCGAGCGGGACTAGCACAGATACGCAGTATTTT. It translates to CASSPSGTSTDTQYF.